The rows below give T cell receptor beta chains drawn from one sample of a study of blood T cells in healthy people across ages. From the 5' RACE reads, TCRdb called clonotypes with MiXCR, one entry per CDR3 protein. Of 1.2 million to 1.5 million distinct CDR3 sequences in the sample, approximately 40% were seen once. Material for sequencing was blood. These receptors came from a woman between 18 and 29 years old in good health. CDR3s include the opening cysteine and the closing phenylalanine or tryptophan. D genes are given only for firm matches. Clone size is not always given. Where it is, it says once, few, many or a class for expanded clones.

J,V,size,D,CDR3,DNA
TRBJ2-3,TRBV6-1,.,.,CASSAPGSFRRADTDTQYF,TGTGCCAGCAGTGCCCCAGGATCCTTCCGGAGGGCCGACACAGATACGCAGTATTTT
TRBJ2-4,TRBV9,.,.,CASSVEDSLELGWAKNIQYF,TGTGCCAGCAGCGTAGAAGACAGTTTGGAGTTGGGGTGGGCCAAAAACATTCAGTACTTC
TRBJ2-2,TRBV6-5,.,.,CASSYSASATTGELFF,TGTGCCAGCAGTTACTCGGCTAGCGCTACCACCGGGGAGCTGTTTTTT
TRBJ2-1,TRBV3-1,.,.,CASSQDQGRLNRFF,TGTGCCAGCAGCCAAGATCAGGGCCGGCTAAATAGGTTCTTC
TRBJ2-1,TRBV11-2,.,.,CANSRGEYNEQFF,TGTGCCAATAGCAGGGGAGAGTACAATGAGCAGTTCTTC
TRBJ2-2,TRBV6-6,once,TRBD2,CASSQREGSGELFF,TGTGCCAGCTCTCAGCGGGAGGGGTCCGGGGAGCTGTTTTTT
TRBJ1-4,TRBV4-2,.,TRBD1,CASSQGDRGRTNEKLFF,TGTGCCAGCAGCCAAGGGGACAGGGGGAGAACTAATGAAAAACTGTTTTTT
TRBJ1-1,TRBV6-1,.,.,CASSARGSTEAFF,TGTGCCAGCAGTGCGCGGGGGAGCACTGAAGCTTTCTTT
TRBJ2-1,TRBV27,few,TRBD2,CASSPGLAGGTSYNEQFF,TGTGCCAGCAGCCCCGGACTAGCGGGGGGCACCTCCTACAATGAGCAGTTCTTC
TRBJ2-7,TRBV5-1,.,.,CASSLVGARSSYNEQYF,TGCGCCAGCAGCTTGGTTGGGGCCAGGAGCTCCTACAATGAGCAGTACTTC
TRBJ2-1,TRBV24-1,.,.,CATSDPAFSEQFF,TGTGCCACCAGTGATCCCGCTTTCAGTGAGCAGTTCTTC
TRBJ1-2,TRBV2,few,.,CASSENENYGYTF,TGTGCCAGCAGTGAAAACGAAAACTATGGCTACACCTTC
TRBJ1-1,TRBV30,.,.,CAWYTVGQNTEAFF,TGTGCCTGGTACACCGTGGGGCAGAACACTGAAGCTTTCTTT
TRBJ2-3,TRBV9,.,.,CASKGGSSTDTQYF,TGTGCCAGCAAGGGGGGATCCAGCACAGATACGCAGTATTTT
TRBJ1-1,TRBV7-9,.,.,CASSFGLVEAFF,TGTGCCAGCAGCTTCGGTCTCGTTGAAGCTTTCTTT
TRBJ1-1,TRBV6-5,.,.,CASSYFGPMNTEAFF,TGTGCCAGCAGTTACTTCGGACCCATGAACACTGAAGCTTTCTTT
TRBJ1-5,TRBV6-5,.,.,CASSYGGVNQPQHF,TGTGCCAGCAGTTATGGGGGTGTCAATCAGCCCCAGCATTTT
TRBJ2-5,TRBV13,few,.,CATRIGQETQYF,TGTGCCACCCGAATTGGACAAGAGACCCAGTACTTC
TRBJ2-1,TRBV6-5,few,.,CASTNGGLRYNEQFF,TGTGCCAGCACTAACGGGGGGCTGCGCTACAATGAGCAGTTCTTC
TRBJ2-3,TRBV11-2,few,TRBD2,CASSPGLAAKRTDTQYF,TGTGCCAGCAGCCCCGGACTAGCGGCTAAGCGGACAGATACGCAGTATTTT
TRBJ2-3,TRBV20-1,few,.,CSAREPRGDTQYF,TGCAGTGCTAGGGAACCGCGTGGAGATACGCAGTATTTT
TRBJ2-7,TRBV7-2,few,.,CASSLGWVGGLTYEQYF,TGTGCCAGCAGCTTAGGGTGGGTCGGGGGACTTACCTACGAGCAGTACTTC
TRBJ2-3,TRBV10-3,.,.,CAISRGVDPDTQYF,TGTGCCATCAGTCGAGGGGTAGACCCAGATACGCAGTATTTT
TRBJ2-1,TRBV28,.,.,CASSSGTINEQFF,TGTGCCAGCAGTTCCGGGACCATCAATGAGCAGTTCTTC